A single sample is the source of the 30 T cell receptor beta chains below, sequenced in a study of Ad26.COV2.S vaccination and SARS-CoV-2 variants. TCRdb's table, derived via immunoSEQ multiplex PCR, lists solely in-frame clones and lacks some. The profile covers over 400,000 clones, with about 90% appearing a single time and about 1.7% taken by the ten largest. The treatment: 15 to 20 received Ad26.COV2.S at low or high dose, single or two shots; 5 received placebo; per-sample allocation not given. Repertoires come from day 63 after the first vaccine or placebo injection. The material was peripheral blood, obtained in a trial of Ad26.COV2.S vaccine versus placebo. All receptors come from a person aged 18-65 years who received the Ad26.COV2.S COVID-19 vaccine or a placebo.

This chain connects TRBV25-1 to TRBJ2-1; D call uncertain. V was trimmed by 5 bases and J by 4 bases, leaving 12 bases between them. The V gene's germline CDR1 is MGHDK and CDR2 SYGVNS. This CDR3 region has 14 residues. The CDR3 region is CASSLDTSYNEQFF. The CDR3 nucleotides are TGTGCCAGCAGTCTTGACACCTCTTACAATGAGCAGTTCTTC. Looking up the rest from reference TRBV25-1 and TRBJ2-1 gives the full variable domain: EADIYQTPRYLVIGTGKKITLECSQTMGHDKMYWYQQDPGMELHLIHYSYGVNSTEKGDLSSESTVSRIRTEHFPLTLESARPSHTSQYLCASSLDTSYNEQFFGPGTRLTVL.

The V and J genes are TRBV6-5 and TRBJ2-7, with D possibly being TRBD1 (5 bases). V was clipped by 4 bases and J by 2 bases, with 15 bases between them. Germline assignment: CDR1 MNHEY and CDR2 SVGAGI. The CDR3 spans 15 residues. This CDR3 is CASSLNQGPPYEQYF. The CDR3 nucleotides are TGTGCCAGCAGTTTGAATCAGGGCCCCCCCTACGAGCAGTACTTC.

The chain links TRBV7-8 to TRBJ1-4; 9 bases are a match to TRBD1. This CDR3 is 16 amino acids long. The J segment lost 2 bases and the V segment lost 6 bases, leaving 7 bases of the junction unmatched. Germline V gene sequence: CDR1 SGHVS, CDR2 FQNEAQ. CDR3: CASRSGTGLTNEKLFF. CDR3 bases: TGTGCCAGCAGATCCGGGACAGGGTTGACTAATGAAAAACTGTTTTTT.

CDR3 sequence: CASSLRRASDQYF. The CDR3, as DNA: TGTGCCAGCAGTTTGAGGAGGGCTTCGGACCAGTACTTC. The V and J genes are TRBV12-3 or TRBV12-4 and TRBJ2-5; tentative D call: TRBD2 (6 bases). Between the trimmed V and J ends, which lost 3 bases and 10 bases, there was a span of 15 bases. CDR3 length equals 13 residues.

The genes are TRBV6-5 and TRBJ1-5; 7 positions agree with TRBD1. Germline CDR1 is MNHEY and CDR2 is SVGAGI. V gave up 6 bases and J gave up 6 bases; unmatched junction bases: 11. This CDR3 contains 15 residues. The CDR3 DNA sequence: TGTGCCAGCAGCCCCTCAGGAGGGGGCAGTCAGCCCCAGCATTTT. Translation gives CASSPSGGGSQPQHF.

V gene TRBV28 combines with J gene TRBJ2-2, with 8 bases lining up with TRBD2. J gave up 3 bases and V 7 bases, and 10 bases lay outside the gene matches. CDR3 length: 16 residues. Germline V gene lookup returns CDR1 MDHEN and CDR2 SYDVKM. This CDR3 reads CASMPQRGHYTGELFF. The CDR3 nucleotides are TGTGCCAGCATGCCGCAGCGGGGGCACTACACCGGGGAGCTGTTTTTT.

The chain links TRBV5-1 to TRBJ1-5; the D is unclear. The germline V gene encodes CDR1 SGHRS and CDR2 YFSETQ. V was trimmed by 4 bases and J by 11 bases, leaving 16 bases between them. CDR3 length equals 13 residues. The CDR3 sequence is CASSLGPAGTQHF. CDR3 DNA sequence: TGCGCCAGCAGCCTCGGGCCCGCTGGGACCCAGCATTTT.

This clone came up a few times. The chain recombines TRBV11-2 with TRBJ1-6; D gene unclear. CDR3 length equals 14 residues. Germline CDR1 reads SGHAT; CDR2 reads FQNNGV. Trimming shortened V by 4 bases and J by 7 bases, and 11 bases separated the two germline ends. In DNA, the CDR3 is TGTGCCAGCAGCTCCCAGGTTAAGAATTCACCCCTCCACTTT. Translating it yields CASSSQVKNSPLHF.

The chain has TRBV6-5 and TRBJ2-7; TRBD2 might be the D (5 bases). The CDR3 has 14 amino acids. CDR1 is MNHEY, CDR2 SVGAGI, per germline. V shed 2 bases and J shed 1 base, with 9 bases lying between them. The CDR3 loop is CASSYTRRSYEQYF. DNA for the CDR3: TGTGCCAGCAGTTACACTAGGAGGTCCTACGAGCAGTACTTC.

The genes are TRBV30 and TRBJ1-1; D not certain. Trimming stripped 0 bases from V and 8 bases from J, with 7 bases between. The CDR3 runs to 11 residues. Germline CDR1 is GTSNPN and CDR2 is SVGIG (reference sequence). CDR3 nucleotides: TGTGCCTGGAGTGTACCAAACGAAGCTTTCTTT. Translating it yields CAWSVPNEAFF.

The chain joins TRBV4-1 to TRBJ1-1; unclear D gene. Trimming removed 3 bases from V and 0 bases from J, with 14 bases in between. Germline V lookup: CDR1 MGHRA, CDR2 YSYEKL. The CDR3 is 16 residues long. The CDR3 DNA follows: TGCGCCAGCAGCCAGCATACAGCAAGCATGAACACTGAAGCTTTCTTT. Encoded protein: CASSQHTASMNTEAFF.

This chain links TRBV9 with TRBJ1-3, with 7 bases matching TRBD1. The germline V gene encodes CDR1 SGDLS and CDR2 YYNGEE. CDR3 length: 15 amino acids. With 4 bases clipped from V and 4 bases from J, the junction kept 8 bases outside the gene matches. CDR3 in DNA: TGTGCCAGCAGCCCACAGGGGCGTCGAGGAAACACCATATATTTT. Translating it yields CASSPQGRRGNTIYF.

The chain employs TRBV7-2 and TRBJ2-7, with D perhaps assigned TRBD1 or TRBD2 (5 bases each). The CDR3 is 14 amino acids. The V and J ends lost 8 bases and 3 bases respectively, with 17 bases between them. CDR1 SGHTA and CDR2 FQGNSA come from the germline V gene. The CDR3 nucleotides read TGTGCCAGCCGCGAGGAGGTAGGGGACTACGAGCAGTACTTC. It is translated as CASREEVGDYEQYF.

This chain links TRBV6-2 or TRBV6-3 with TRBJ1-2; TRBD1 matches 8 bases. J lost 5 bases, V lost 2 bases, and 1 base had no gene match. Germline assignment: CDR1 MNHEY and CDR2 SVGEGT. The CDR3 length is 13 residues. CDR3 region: CASSYTGGYGYTF. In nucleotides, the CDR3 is TGTGCCAGCAGTTACACAGGGGGGTATGGCTACACCTTC.

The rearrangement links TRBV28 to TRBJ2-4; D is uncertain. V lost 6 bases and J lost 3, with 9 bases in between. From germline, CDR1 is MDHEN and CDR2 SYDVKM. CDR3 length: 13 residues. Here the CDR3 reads CASRLWGKNIQYF. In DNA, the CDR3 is TGTGCCAGCAGACTTTGGGGCAAAAACATTCAGTACTTC.

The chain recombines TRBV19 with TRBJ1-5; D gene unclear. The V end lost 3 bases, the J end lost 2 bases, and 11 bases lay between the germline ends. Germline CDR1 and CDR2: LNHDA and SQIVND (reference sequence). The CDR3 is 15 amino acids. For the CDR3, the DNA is TGTGCCAGTAGTATTTTAAGGTTGGGCAATCAGCCCCAGCATTTT. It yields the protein CASSILRLGNQPQHF.

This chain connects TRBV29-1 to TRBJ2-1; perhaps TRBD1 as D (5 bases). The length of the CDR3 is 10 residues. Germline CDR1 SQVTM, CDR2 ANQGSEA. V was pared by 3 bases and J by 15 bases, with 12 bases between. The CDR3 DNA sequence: TGCAGCGTTGATTTAACAGGTCGGTTCTTC. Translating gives CSVDLTGRFF.

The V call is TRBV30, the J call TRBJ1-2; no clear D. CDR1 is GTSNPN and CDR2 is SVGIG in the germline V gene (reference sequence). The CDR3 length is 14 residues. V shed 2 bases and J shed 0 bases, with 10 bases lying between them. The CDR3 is CAWSSASTNYGYTF. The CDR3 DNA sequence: TGTGCCTGGAGTTCCGCCAGTACTAACTATGGCTACACCTTC.

As DNA, the CDR3 is TGTGCCACCTCGACTAGCGGGGGTGCCGAGACCCAGTACTTC. Protein: CATSTSGGAETQYF. The chain recombines TRBV6-5 with TRBJ2-5, with 12 bases that match TRBD2. The V gene end was trimmed by 10 bases and the J gene end by 5 bases; junction bases not matched to a gene: 8. Germline V gene lookup returns CDR1 MNHEY and CDR2 SVGAGI. This CDR3 is 14 amino acids long.

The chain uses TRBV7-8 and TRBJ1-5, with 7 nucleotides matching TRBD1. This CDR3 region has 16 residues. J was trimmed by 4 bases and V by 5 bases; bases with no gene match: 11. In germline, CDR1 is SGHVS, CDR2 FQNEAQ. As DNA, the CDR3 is TGTGCCAGCAGCGCCCAACAGGGGTTGTTAAATCAGCCCCAGCATTTT. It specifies CASSAQQGLLNQPQHF.

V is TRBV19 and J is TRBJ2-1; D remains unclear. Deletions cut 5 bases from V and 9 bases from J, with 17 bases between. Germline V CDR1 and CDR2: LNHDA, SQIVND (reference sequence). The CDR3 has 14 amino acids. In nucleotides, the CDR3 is TGTGCCAGTAGTGCCCCCGCCTCTAGGAGTGAGCAGTTCTTC. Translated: CASSAPASRSEQFF.

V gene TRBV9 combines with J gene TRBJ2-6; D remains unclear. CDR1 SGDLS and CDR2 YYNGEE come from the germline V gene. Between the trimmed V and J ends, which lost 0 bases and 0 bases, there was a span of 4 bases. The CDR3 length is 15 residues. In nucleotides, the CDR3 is TGTGCCAGCAGCGTAGGGTACTCTGGGGCCAACGTCCTGACTTTC. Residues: CASSVGYSGANVLTF.

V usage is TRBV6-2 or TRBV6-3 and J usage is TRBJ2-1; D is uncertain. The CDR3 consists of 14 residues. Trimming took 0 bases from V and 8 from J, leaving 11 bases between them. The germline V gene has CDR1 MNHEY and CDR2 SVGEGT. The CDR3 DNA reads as TGTGCCAGCAGTTACTCTGACCAGATCCATGAGCAGTTCTTC. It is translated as CASSYSDQIHEQFF.

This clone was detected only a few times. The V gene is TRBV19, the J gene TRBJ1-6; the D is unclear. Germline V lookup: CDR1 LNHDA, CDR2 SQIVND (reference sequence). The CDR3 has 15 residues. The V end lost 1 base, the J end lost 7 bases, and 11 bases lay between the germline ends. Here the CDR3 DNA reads TGTGCCAGTAGTATAGGAGATATTTGGAATTCACCCCTCCACTTT. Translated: CASSIGDIWNSPLHF.

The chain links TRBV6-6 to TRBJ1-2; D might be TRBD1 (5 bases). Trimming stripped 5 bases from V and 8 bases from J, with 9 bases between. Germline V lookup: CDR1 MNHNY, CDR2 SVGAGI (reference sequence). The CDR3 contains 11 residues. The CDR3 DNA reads TGTGCCAGCAGTCCCCGGGGGGGCTACACCTTC. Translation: CASSPRGGYTF.

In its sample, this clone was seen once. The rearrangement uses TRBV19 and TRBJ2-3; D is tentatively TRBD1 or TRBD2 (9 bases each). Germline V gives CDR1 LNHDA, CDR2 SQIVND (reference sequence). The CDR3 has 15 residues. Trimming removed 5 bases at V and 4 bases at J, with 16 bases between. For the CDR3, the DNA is TGTGCCAGTAGTCTAGCGGGACAGGGAGCAGATACGCAGTATTTT. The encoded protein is CASSLAGQGADTQYF.

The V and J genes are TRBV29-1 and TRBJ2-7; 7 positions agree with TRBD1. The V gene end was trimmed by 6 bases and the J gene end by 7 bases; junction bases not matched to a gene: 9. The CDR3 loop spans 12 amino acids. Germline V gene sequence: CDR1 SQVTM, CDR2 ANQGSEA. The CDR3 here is CSVRQGLLEQYF. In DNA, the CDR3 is TGCAGCGTGCGACAGGGCCTCCTGGAGCAGTACTTC.

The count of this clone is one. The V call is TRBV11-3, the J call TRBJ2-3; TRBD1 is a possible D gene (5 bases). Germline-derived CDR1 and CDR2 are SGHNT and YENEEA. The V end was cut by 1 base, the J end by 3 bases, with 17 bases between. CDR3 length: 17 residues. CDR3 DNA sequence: TGTGCCAGCAGCTTAGGAGCCAGTGGGGCTGGGACAGATACGCAGTATTTT. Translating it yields CASSLGASGAGTDTQYF.

The CDR3 region is CASSVPPGRGNEQFF. The CDR3 coding sequence is TGTGCCAGCAGTGTTCCCCCCGGGCGGGGCAATGAGCAGTTCTTC. The chain uses TRBV28 and TRBJ2-1; a possible D gene is TRBD2 (6 bases). Germline V gene sequence: CDR1 MDHEN, CDR2 SYDVKM. The germline V and J ends were trimmed by 5 bases and 6 bases, with 17 bases remaining between them. The CDR3 contains 15 residues.

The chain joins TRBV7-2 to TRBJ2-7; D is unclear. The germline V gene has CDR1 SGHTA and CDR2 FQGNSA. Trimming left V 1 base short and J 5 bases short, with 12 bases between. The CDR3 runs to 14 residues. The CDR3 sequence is CASSLGSWGNEQYF. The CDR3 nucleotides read TGTGCCAGCAGCTTAGGCTCCTGGGGAAACGAGCAGTACTTC.